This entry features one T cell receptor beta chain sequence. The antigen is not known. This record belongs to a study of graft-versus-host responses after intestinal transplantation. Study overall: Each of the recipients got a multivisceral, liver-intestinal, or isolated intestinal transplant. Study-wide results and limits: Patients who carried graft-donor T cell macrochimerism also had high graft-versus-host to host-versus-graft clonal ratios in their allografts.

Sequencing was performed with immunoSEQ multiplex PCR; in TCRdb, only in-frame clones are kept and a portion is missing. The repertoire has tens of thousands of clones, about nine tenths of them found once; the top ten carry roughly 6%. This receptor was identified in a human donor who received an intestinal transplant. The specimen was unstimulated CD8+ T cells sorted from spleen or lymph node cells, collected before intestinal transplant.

CDR3: CASSDYDEQYF. CDR3 bases: TGTGCCAGCAGTGACTACGACGAGCAGTACTTC. The J gene is TRBJ2-7, the V gene TRBV2; D remains ambiguous. This CDR3 spans 11 amino acids. V lost 3 bases and J lost 5, with 5 bases in between. The germline gives CDR1 SNHLY, CDR2 FYNNEI.